A few counts support the clone carrying this TCR beta chain. Antigen: not known. The data originate from a study of early T cells in non-severe SARS-CoV-2 infection. Study information: The input, bulk RNA from unsorted whole blood, was sequenced, and chains were unpaired.

Trimming shortened V by 2 bases and J by 5 bases, and 17 bases separated the two germline ends. The CDR3 has 16 residues. The germline CDR1 and CDR2 sequences are SGDLS and YYNGEE. Broader study findings: CD4 and private specificities were missed by VDJdb matching, which favored anti-spike CD8 responses.

Unique molecular identifiers were added to individual cDNA molecules. Each CDR3 protein is one row after TCRdb ran MiXCR on the 5' RACE reads. The sample includes under 35,000 distinct CDR3 sequences, 5% to 6.5% of them seen just once. The gene calls are TRBV9 and TRBJ2-1; possibly TRBD2 for D (6 bases). Sequencing was performed on whole blood. This receptor was obtained from an adult who was a healthcare worker with PCR-confirmed SARS-CoV-2 infection or an uninfected control (not recorded which). DNA of the CDR3: TGTGCCAGCAGCGTTGGGGCGGAGGGGTACCACAATGAGCAGTTCTTC. It is translated as CASSVGAEGYHNEQFF.